This T cell receptor beta chain comes out of a study of shared clonotypes between healthy human individuals. The method was immunoSEQ multiplex PCR; TCRdb's version includes in-frame clones alone and lacks a portion of them. The data contain about 1 million clones, around 74% of them singletons. The CDR3 is 17 amino acids. Germline CDR1 SGHTA, CDR2 FQGNSA. The V end was cut by 6 bases, the J end by 4 bases, with 22 bases between. The origin of this receptor is a young man in good health. The sequencing sample was made of memory CD4+ T cells sorted from blood. Documented subset: CD45RA-negative fraction. The V call is TRBV7-2, the J call TRBJ2-1; TRBD1 might be the D (6 bases). The CDR3 loop reads CASSPPPGQGGYNEQFF. CDR3 in DNA: TGTGCCAGCAGTCCCCCTCCGGGACAAGGGGGTTACAATGAGCAGTTCTTC.